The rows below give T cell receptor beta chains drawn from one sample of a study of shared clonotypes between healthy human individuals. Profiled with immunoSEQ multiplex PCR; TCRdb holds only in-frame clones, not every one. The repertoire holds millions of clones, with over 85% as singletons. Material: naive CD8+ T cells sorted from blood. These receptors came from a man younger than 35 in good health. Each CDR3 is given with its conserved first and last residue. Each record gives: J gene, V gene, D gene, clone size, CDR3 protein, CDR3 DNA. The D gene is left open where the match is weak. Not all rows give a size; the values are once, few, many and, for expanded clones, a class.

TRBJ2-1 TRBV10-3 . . CAISESLGEQFF TGTGCCATCAGTGAGTCGTTGGGTGAGCAGTTCTTC
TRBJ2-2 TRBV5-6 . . CASSFPGNLNTGELFF TGTGCCAGCAGCTTTCCAGGGAACTTGAACACCGGGGAGCTGTTTTTT
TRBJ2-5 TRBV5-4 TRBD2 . CASSLGGSETQYF TGTGCCAGCAGCTTGGGCGGGAGCGAGACCCAGTACTTC
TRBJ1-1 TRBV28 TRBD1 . CASSHRGVTEAFF TGTGCCAGCAGCCACAGGGGGGTCACTGAAGCTTTCTTT
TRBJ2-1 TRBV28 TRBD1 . CASSLSRTGHNEQFF TGTGCCAGCAGTTTATCTCGGACAGGCCACAATGAGCAGTTCTTC
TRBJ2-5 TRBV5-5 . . CASSLVATSQGETQYF TGTGCCAGCAGCTTGGTAGCCACTAGTCAGGGAGAGACCCAGTACTTC
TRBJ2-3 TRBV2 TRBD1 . CASSGAGTGSTDTQYF TGTGCCAGCAGTGGGGCCGGGACAGGGAGCACAGATACGCAGTATTTT
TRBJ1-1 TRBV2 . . CASSEFAGGVAFF TGTGCCAGCAGTGAATTTGCGGGCGGGGTGGCTTTCTTT
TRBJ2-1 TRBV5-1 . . CASSSGRSRATDEQFF TGCGCCAGCAGCTCGGGCCGTTCGCGGGCGACGGATGAGCAGTTCTTC
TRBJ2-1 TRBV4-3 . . CASSQGMVYNEQFF TGCGCCAGCAGCCAAGGGATGGTTTACAATGAGCAGTTCTTC
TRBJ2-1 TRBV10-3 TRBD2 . CAISELAGGTYNEQFF TGTGCCATCAGTGAGCTAGCGGGAGGTACCTACAATGAGCAGTTCTTC
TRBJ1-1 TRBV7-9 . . CASSLLREAGAEAFF TGTGCCAGCAGCTTATTAAGAGAGGCCGGAGCTGAAGCTTTCTTT
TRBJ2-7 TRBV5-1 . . CASSHWTDFF TGCGCCAGCAGCCATTGGACGGATTTCTTC
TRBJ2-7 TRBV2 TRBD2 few CASSGQAGGSDEQYF TGTGCCAGCAGCGGGCAAGCGGGGGGCAGCGACGAGCAGTACTTC
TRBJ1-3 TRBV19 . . CASSLAGSGNTIYF TGTGCCAGTAGCCTCGCAGGATCTGGAAACACCATATATTTT
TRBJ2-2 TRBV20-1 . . CSASLTGELFF TGCAGTGCTAGTCTCACCGGGGAGCTGTTTTTT
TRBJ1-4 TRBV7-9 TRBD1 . CASSGDRGRGEKLFF TGTGCCAGCAGTGGAGACAGGGGCCGAGGCGAAAAACTGTTTTTT
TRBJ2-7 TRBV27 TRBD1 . CASSPGQGPYEQYF TGTGCCAGCAGTCCAGGACAGGGGCCCTACGAGCAGTACTTC
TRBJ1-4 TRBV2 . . CASGRLEKLFF TGTGCCAGCGGACGACTCGAAAAACTGTTTTTT
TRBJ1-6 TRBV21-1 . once CASKASLGSPLHF TGTGCCAGCAAGGCCAGCTTAGGTTCACCCCTCCACTTT
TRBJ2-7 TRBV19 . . CASALGPLYEQYF TGTGCCAGTGCCCTCGGCCCTCTCTACGAGCAGTACTTC
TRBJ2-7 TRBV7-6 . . CASSPTNYEQYF TGTGCCAGCAGCCCTACAAACTACGAGCAGTACTTC
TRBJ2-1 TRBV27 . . CASSFLGTADNEQFF TGTGCCAGCAGTTTTTTGGGGACGGCTGACAATGAGCAGTTCTTC
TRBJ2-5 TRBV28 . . CASSGRIWQSETQYF TGTGCCAGCAGTGGACGGATCTGGCAGTCAGAGACCCAGTACTTC
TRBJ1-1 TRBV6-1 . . CASSERIGGAEAFF TGTGCCAGCAGTGAAAGAATAGGGGGAGCTGAAGCTTTCTTT
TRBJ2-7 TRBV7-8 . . CASSLEGSVGYEQYF TGTGCCAGCAGCTTAGAGGGCAGTGTGGGGTACGAGCAGTACTTC
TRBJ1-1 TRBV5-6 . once CASSSFDTEAFF TGTGCCAGCAGCTCCTTTGACACTGAAGCTTTCTTT
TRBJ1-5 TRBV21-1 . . CASSISTDRNQPQHF TGTGCCAGCAGCATTTCGACAGACCGCAATCAGCCCCAGCATTTT
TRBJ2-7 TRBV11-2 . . CASSLVVYEQYF TGTGCCAGCAGCTTAGTTGTCTACGAGCAGTACTTC
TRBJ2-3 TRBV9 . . CASSVGTSEQYF TGTGCCAGCAGCGTGGGGACCTCGGAACAGTATTTT
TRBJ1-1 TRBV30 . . CAWRPATNTEAFF TGTGCCTGGAGACCGGCAACGAACACTGAAGCTTTCTTT
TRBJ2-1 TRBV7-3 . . CASSSSRYNEQFF TGTGCCAGCAGCTCGAGTCGGTACAATGAGCAGTTCTTC
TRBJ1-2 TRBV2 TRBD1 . CASSESSQGDNYGYTF TGTGCCAGCAGTGAATCGAGTCAGGGGGACAACTATGGCTACACCTTC
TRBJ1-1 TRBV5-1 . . CASSSSPGVRTEAFF TGCGCCAGCAGCTCGAGCCCAGGCGTGCGGACTGAAGCTTTCTTT
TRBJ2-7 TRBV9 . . CASSDEPGTYEQYF TGTGCCAGCAGCGACGAGCCGGGGACCTACGAGCAGTACTTC
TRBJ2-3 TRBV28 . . CASSAGSGATDTQYF TGTGCCAGCAGTGCTGGAAGTGGCGCGACAGATACGCAGTATTTT
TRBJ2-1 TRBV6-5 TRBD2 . CASSSLAGGTNEQFF TGTGCCAGCAGTTCCCTAGCGGGGGGCACTAATGAGCAGTTCTTC
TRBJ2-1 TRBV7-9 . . CASSTSTGLAGPFFF TGTGCCAGCAGCACCTCGACAGGGCTAGCGGGCCCCTTCTTCTTC
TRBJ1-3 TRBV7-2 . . CASSLGTSGNTIYF TGTGCCAGCAGCCTCGGGACTTCAGGAAACACCATATATTTT
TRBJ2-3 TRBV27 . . CASSPHRQAWYF TGTGCCAGCAGTCCCCATAGACAGGCGTGGTATTTT
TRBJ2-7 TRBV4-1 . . CASSQGATAYEQYF TGCGCCAGCAGCCAAGGGGCGACTGCCTACGAGCAGTACTTC
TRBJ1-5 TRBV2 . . CASSEWGFSNQPQHF TGTGCCAGCAGTGAATGGGGTTTTAGCAATCAGCCCCAGCATTTT
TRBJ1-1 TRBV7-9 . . CASSQRGGIEAFF TGTGCCAGCAGTCAGAGGGGTGGGATAGAAGCTTTCTTT
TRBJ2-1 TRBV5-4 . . CASSLHNYNEQFF TGTGCCAGCAGCCTACACAACTACAATGAGCAGTTCTTC
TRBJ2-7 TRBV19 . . CASSSAGSYEQYF TGTGCCAGTAGTAGCGCAGGGAGCTACGAGCAGTACTTC
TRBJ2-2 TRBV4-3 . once CASSQDSGRELFF TGCGCCAGCAGCCAAGATAGCGGAAGGGAGCTGTTTTTT
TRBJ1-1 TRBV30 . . CAWSVLLGPAFF TGTGCCTGGAGTGTATTATTGGGGCCGGCTTTCTTT
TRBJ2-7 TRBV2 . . CASTEGSITYEQYF TGTGCCAGCACTGAGGGGAGTATAACCTACGAGCAGTACTTC
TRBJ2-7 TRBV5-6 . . CASSLVPNEQYF TGTGCCAGCAGCTTGGTGCCCAACGAGCAGTACTTC
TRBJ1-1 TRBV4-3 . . CASSRIRVGRVTEAFF TGCGCCAGCAGCCGGATAAGAGTTGGCAGGGTGACTGAAGCTTTCTTT
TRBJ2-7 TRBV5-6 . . CASSLVRAGYEQYF TGTGCCAGCAGCTTGGTCCGTGCGGGCTACGAGCAGTACTTC
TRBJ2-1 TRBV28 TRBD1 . CASSPGTGWNNEQFF TGTGCCAGCAGTCCCGGGACAGGGTGGAACAATGAGCAGTTCTTC
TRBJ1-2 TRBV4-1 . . CASSQVAAASNYGYTF TGCGCCAGCAGCCAAGTAGCGGCAGCTTCTAACTATGGCTACACCTTC
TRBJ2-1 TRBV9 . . CASSAMNGHEQFF TGTGCCAGCAGCGCGATGAATGGGCATGAGCAGTTCTTC